Listed below are T cell receptor beta chains from one sample, sequenced in a study of T-cell memory formation after mild COVID-19. TCRdb passed the 5' RACE reads through MiXCR, listing each CDR3 protein once. In the table there are roughly 450,000 distinct CDR3 sequences, more than 15% of which are singletons. Sample: PBMCs or a T cell subset sorted from them (not recorded which). These receptors all stem from a man younger than 35 who had mild COVID-19 (a few samples of this study predate the infection). Cell type and time point are not known. Each CDR3 is given with its conserved first and last residue. Fields, in order: V gene, D gene, clone size, J gene, CDR3 DNA, CDR3 protein. The D gene is left open where the match is weak. Clone size is given for some rows only: seen once, a few or many times, or a class if the clone is expanded.

V gene: TRBV5-1; D gene: TRBD2; clone size: .; J gene: TRBJ2-5; CDR3 DNA: TGCGCCAGCAGCTTGGGCTCGGCGGGAGGAGAAGAGACCCAGTACTTC; CDR3 protein: CASSLGSAGGEETQYF
V gene: TRBV9; D gene: TRBD1; clone size: .; J gene: TRBJ1-1; CDR3 DNA: TGTGCCAGCAGCGCCCAGGGACAGTTGAACACTGAAGCTTTCTTT; CDR3 protein: CASSAQGQLNTEAFF
V gene: TRBV28; D gene: TRBD2; clone size: .; J gene: TRBJ2-5; CDR3 DNA: TGTGCCAGCAGTCCCCGTCGGGGGGGTTTCCAAGAGACCCAGTACTTC; CDR3 protein: CASSPRRGGFQETQYF
V gene: TRBV20-1; D gene: .; clone size: few; J gene: TRBJ2-1; CDR3 DNA: TGCAGTAAACCGGTCCCGGGCTCCTACAATGAGCAGTTCTTC; CDR3 protein: CSKPVPGSYNEQFF
V gene: TRBV7-7; D gene: TRBD2; clone size: many; J gene: TRBJ2-5; CDR3 DNA: TGTGCTAGCAGCCGGGGGGGGACGTACCAAGAGACCCAGTACTTC; CDR3 protein: CASSRGGTYQETQYF
V gene: TRBV4-1; D gene: TRBD1; clone size: .; J gene: TRBJ1-4; CDR3 DNA: TGCGCCAGCAGCCAAGAATGGGGACAGGATAATGAAAAACTGTTTTTT; CDR3 protein: CASSQEWGQDNEKLFF
V gene: TRBV4-1; D gene: .; clone size: few; J gene: TRBJ1-1; CDR3 DNA: TGCGCCAGCAGCCAAGTGCTGGGGGTTTTGACTGAAGCTTTCTTT; CDR3 protein: CASSQVLGVLTEAFF
V gene: TRBV24-1; D gene: TRBD1; clone size: once; J gene: TRBJ1-1; CDR3 DNA: TGTGCCACCCTCGGCGGGACAGGGTACACTGAAGCTTTCTTT; CDR3 protein: CATLGGTGYTEAFF
V gene: TRBV20-1; D gene: .; clone size: few; J gene: TRBJ2-5; CDR3 DNA: TGCAGTGCACCTGAAAGACCCCCAAAAGAGACCCAGTACTTC; CDR3 protein: CSAPERPPKETQYF
V gene: TRBV11-2; D gene: .; clone size: .; J gene: TRBJ1-2; CDR3 DNA: TGTGCCACGAACGCCTTGGGCAGCCTGTATGGCTACACCTTC; CDR3 protein: CATNALGSLYGYTF
V gene: TRBV12-3/TRBV12-4; D gene: .; clone size: many; J gene: TRBJ1-1; CDR3 DNA: TGTGCCAGCAGCTTAGGACGGCTGAACACTGAAGCTTTCTTT; CDR3 protein: CASSLGRLNTEAFF
V gene: TRBV5-6; D gene: TRBD1; clone size: many; J gene: TRBJ1-1; CDR3 DNA: TGTGCCAGCAGCTTCGGGACAGGAAACACTGAAGCTTTCTTT; CDR3 protein: CASSFGTGNTEAFF
V gene: TRBV6-2/TRBV6-3; D gene: .; clone size: .; J gene: TRBJ2-7; CDR3 DNA: TGTGCCAGCAGTCGACAGATGGAGCAGTACTTC; CDR3 protein: CASSRQMEQYF